This T cell receptor (beta chain) was sequenced in a study of OX40 agonist ivuxolimab in advanced cancers. Study as a whole: Hepatocellular carcinoma, melanoma, renal cell or head and neck cancer affected the dose-escalation patients.

Study-level points and caveats: Expanded clones tended on average to be more numerous among CD8+ T cells than CD4+. Among the lowest peripheral clonal expansion occurred in 0.1-3.0 mg/kg partial responders.

Generated by immunoSEQ multiplex PCR, the TCRdb table keeps only in-frame clones and is missing some. The sample carries 70,000 to 95,000 clones, 80% to 95% recorded once. In the case of this clone: The antigen is not known.

The starting material was CD4+ or CD8+ T cells sorted from blood, obtained in a trial of the OX40 agonist ivuxolimab. The sequence was collected from an adult with an advanced solid tumor such as melanoma, head and neck, liver or kidney cancer.

The CDR3 coding sequence is TGTGCCAGCAGTTACGGGACAGGGAATGAGCAGTTCTTC. Its translation: CASSYGTGNEQFF. The chain has TRBV6-5 and TRBJ2-1; 9 nucleotides match TRBD1. J was trimmed by 7 bases and V by 2 bases; bases with no gene match: 0. The CDR3 runs to 13 residues. Per the germline V gene, CDR1 is MNHEY and CDR2 is SVGAGI.